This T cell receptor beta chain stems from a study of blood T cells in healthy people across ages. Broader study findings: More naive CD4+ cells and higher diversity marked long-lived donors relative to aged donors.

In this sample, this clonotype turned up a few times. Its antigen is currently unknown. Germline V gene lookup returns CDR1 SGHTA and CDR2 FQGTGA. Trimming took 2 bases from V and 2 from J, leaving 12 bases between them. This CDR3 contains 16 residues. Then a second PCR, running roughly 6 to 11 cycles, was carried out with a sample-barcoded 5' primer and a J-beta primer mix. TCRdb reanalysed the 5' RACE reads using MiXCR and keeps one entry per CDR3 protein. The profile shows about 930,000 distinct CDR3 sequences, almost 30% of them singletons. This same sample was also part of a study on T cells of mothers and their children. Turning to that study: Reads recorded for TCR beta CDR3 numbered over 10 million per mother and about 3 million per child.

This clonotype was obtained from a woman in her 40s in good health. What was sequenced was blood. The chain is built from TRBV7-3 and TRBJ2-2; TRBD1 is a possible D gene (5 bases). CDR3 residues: CASSLSARVNTGELFF. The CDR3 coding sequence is TGTGCCAGCAGCTTATCGGCCAGGGTTAACACCGGGGAGCTGTTTTTT. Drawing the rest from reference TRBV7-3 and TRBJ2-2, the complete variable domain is GAGVSQTPSNKVTEKGKYVELRCDPISGHTALYWYRQSLGQGPEFLIYFQGTGAADDSGLPNDRFFAVRPEGSVSTLKIQRTERGDSAVYLCASSLSARVNTGELFFGEGSRLTVL.